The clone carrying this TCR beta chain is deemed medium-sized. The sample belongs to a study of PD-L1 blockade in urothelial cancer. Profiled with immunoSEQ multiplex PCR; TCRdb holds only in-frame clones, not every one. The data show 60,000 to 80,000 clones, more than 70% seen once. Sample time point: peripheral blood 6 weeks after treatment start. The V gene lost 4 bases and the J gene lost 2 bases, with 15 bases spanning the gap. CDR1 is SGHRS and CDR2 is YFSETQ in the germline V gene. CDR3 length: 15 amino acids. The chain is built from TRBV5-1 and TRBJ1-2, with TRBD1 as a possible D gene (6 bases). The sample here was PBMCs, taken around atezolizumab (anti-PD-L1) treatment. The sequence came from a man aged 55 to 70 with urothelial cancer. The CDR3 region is CASSPGRDMNYGYTF. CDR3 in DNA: TGCGCCAGCAGCCCGGGAAGGGACATGAACTATGGCTACACCTTC.